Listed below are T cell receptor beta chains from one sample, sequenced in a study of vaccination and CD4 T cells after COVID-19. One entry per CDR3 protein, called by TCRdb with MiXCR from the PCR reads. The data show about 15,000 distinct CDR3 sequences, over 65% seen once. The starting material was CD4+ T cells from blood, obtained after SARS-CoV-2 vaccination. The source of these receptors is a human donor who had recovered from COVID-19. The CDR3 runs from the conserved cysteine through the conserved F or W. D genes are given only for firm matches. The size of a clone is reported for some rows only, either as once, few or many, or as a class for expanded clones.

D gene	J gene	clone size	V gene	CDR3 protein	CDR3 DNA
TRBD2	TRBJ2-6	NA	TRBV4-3	CASSQGLASGANVLTF	TGCGCCAGCAGCCAGGGACTAGCCTCCGGGGCCAACGTCCTGACTTTC
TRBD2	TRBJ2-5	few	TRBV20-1	CSAANQTSGRVSGTQYF	TGCAGTGCAGCCAACCAAACTAGCGGGAGAGTCTCTGGGACCCAGTACTTC
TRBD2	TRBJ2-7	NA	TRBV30	CAWGWRLADDLTFYEQYF	TGTGCCTGGGGTTGGAGGCTAGCGGACGACCTTACCTTCTACGAGCAGTACTTC
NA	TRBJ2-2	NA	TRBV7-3	CASSLKNRDDGELFF	TGTGCCAGCAGCTTAAAGAACAGGGATGACGGGGAGCTGTTTTTT
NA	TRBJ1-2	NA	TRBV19	CASSDTGYRAYGYTF	TGTGCCAGTAGTGATACAGGGTACCGTGCCTATGGCTACACCTTC
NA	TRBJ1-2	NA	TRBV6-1	CASSEGPLEYGYTF	TGTGCCAGCAGTGAAGGTCCGTTGGAGTATGGCTACACCTTC
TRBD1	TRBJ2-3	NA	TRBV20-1	CSAGRTGGGVDTQYF	TGCAGTGCTGGGAGGACAGGGGGTGGGGTAGATACGCAGTATTTT
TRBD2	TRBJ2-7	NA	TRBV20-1	CSASGELAGVGEQYF	TGCAGTGCTAGTGGGGAACTAGCGGGAGTTGGGGAGCAGTACTTC
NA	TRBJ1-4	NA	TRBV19	CASSPRDNPNEKLFF	TGTGCCAGTAGTCCCCGGGACAACCCAAATGAAAAACTGTTTTTT
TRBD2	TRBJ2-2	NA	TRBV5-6	CASSLDVGRVTGELFF	TGTGCCAGCAGCTTGGACGTCGGGAGGGTTACCGGGGAGCTGTTTTTT
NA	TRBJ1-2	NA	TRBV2	CASSEGAGYGYTF	TGTGCCAGCAGTGAGGGGGCCGGCTATGGCTACACCTTC
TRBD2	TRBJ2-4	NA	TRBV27	CASSLGRGLGKNIQYF	TGTGCCAGCAGTCTCGGGCGGGGGTTGGGCAAAAACATTCAGTACTTC
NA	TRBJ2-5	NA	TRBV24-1	CATSDPTLATQETQYF	TGTGCCACCAGTGATCCCACGCTGGCTACCCAAGAGACCCAGTACTTC
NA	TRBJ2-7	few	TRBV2	CASSGGLLDYEQYF	TGTGCCAGCAGTGGGGGTTTACTGGATTACGAGCAGTACTTC
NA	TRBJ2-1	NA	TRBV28	CASGGSYNEQFF	TGTGCCAGCGGGGGGTCTTACAATGAGCAGTTCTTC
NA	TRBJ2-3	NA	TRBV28	CASSNRLGDTQYF	TGTGCCAGCAGTAACCGGTTAGGAGATACGCAGTATTTT
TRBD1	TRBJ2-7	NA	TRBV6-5	CASSLRDRTYEQYF	TGTGCCAGCAGTTTAAGGGACAGAACCTACGAGCAGTACTTC
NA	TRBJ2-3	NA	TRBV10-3	CATEDSTDTQYF	TGTGCCACCGAGGACAGTACAGATACGCAGTATTTT
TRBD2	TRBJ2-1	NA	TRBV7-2	CASSFRTSGHNEQFF	TGTGCCAGCAGCTTTAGGACTAGCGGGCACAATGAGCAGTTCTTC
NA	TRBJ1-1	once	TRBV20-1	CSAFTGRDTEAFF	TGCAGTGCTTTTACAGGGAGGGACACTGAAGCTTTCTTT
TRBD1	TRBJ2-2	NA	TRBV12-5	CASGLIYPGQGAGELFF	TGTGCTAGTGGTTTGATTTACCCGGGACAGGGGGCCGGGGAGCTGTTTTTT
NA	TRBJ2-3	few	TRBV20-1	CSASYRLSSTDTQYF	TGCAGTGCTAGTTACCGCCTATCCAGCACAGATACGCAGTATTTT
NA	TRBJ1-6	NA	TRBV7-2	CASSLVRMESPLHF	TGTGCCAGCAGCTTAGTGAGGATGGAGTCACCCCTCCACTTT
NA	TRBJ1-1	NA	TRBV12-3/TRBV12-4	CASSFTGTGTEAFF	TGTGCCAGCAGTTTCACTGGGACGGGCACTGAAGCTTTCTTT
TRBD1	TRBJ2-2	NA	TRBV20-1	CSGERQGADTGELFF	TGCAGTGGCGAACGTCAGGGGGCCGACACCGGGGAGCTGTTTTTT
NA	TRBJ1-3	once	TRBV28	CASSGPASGNTIYF	TGTGCCAGCAGTGGTCCGGCCTCTGGAAACACCATATATTTT
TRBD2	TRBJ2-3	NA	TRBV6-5	CASSYSSGRGDTQYF	TGTGCCAGCAGTTACTCGAGCGGGAGGGGTGATACGCAGTATTTT
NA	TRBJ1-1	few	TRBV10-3	CAISESTLRGGRVEAFF	TGTGCCATCAGTGAGTCGACATTACGAGGGGGTAGGGTTGAAGCTTTCTTT
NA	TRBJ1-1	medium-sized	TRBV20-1	CSASSPLTANTEAFF	TGCAGTGCTAGCTCTCCCTTGACAGCGAACACTGAAGCTTTCTTT
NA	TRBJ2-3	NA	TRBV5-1	CASSLEVTSTDTQYF	TGCGCCAGCAGCTTGGAAGTAACAAGCACAGATACGCAGTATTTT
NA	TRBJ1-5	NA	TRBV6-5	CASSYGRNSNQPQHF	TGTGCCAGCAGTTACGGTAGAAATAGCAATCAGCCCCAGCATTTT
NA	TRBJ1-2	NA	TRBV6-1	CASSARGNYGYTF	TGTGCCAGCAGTGCTAGGGGCAACTATGGCTACACCTTC
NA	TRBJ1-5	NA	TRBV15	CATSTQGNQPQHF	TGTGCCACCAGCACCCAGGGCAATCAGCCCCAGCATTTT
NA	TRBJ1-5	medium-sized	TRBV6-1	CASSQGSTSNQPQHF	TGTGCCAGCAGTCAAGGGTCGACGAGCAATCAGCCCCAGCATTTT
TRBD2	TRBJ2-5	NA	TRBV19	CASSLTSGRSKETQYF	TGTGCCAGTAGTTTGACTAGCGGGAGAAGTAAAGAGACCCAGTACTTC
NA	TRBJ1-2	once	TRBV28	CASSAPIGVWVLSQGYTF	TGTGCCAGCAGTGCACCGATAGGGGTTTGGGTATTGTCTCAAGGCTACACCTTC
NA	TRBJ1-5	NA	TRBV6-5	CASSYEEANQPQHF	TGTGCCAGCAGTTACGAAGAGGCCAATCAGCCCCAGCATTTT
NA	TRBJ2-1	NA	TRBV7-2	CASSPRWNEQFF	TGTGCCAGCAGCCCCCGTTGGAATGAGCAGTTCTTC
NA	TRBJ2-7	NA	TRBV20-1	CSASGSLEQYF	TGCAGTGCTTCAGGGTCACTCGAGCAGTACTTC
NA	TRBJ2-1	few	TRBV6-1	CASSQSYLNNEQFF	TGTGCCAGCAGTCAATCCTACTTGAACAATGAGCAGTTCTTC
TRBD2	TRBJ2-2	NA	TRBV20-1	CSARLAGGQNTGELFF	TGCAGTGCTCGACTAGCGGGAGGCCAAAACACCGGGGAGCTGTTTTTT
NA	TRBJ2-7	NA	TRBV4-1	CASSQVFAITLYEQYF	TGCGCCAGCAGCCAAGTCTTTGCCATTACGCTCTACGAGCAGTACTTC
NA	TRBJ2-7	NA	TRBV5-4	CASSLDRSSYEQYF	TGTGCCAGCAGCTTGGACAGGAGCTCCTACGAGCAGTACTTC
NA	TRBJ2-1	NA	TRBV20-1	CSASGGQFPTGQFF	TGCAGTGCTAGCGGCGGGCAATTCCCTACAGGGCAGTTCTTC
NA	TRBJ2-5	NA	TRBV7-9	CASSPSPWGKETQYF	TGTGCCAGCAGCCCTAGCCCATGGGGTAAAGAGACCCAGTACTTC
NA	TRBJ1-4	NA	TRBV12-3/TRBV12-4	CASSPRTAGEKLFF	TGTGCCAGCAGTCCGAGGACAGCGGGTGAAAAACTGTTTTTT
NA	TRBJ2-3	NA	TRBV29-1	CSVVRTDTQYF	TGCAGCGTTGTACGGACAGATACGCAGTATTTT
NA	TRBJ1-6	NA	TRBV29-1	CSVEMAPGEPLHF	TGCAGCGTTGAGATGGCCCCAGGGGAGCCCCTCCACTTT
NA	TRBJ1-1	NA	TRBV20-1	CSASPPGMNTEAFF	TGCAGTGCTAGCCCCCCAGGCATGAACACTGAAGCTTTCTTT
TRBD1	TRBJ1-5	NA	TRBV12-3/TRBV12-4	CASSPGDRRANQPQHF	TGTGCCAGCAGTCCCGGGGACAGACGCGCCAATCAGCCCCAGCATTTT